This TCR beta chain is from a study of CXCR3-negative and CXCR3-positive naive CD8 T cells. General observations from the study: Cryopreservation partially lowered CXCR3 expression, so most assays used fresh PBMCs. Comparison of naive CXCR3-negative and CXCR3-positive cells revealed similar TRBV-TRBJ usage, while memory cells differed.

UMI-labeled 5' RACE yielded the TRB cDNA libraries. TCRdb reprocessed the 5' RACE reads and stores each CDR3 protein as one record, lacking DNA. The sample table includes about 120,000 distinct CDR3 sequences. A word on this clonotype: Its antigen is not identified.

The length of the CDR3 is 14 residues. Germline CDR1 SQVTM, CDR2 ANQGSEA. Specimen: naive CXCR3- CD8+ T cells from blood. The subset denotes: CD45RO-CCR7+CD27+CD95- naive CD8+ T cells lacking CXCR3 (TNR3-). The gene calls are TRBV29-1 and TRBJ1-1. This sequence was found in a human donor in good health. Some clones in this sample may be carry-over from other donors' samples. The CDR3 here is CSVAPNSGFTEAFF.